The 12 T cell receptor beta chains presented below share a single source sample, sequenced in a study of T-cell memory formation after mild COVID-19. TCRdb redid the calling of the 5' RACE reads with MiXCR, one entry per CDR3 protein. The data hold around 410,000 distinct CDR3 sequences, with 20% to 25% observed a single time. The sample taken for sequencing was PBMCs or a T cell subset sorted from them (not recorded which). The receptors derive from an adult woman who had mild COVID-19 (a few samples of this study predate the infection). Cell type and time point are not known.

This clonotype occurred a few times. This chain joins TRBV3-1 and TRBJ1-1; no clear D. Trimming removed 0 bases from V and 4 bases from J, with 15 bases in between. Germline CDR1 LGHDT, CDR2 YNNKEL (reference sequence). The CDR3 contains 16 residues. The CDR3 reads CASSQEMETLATEAFF. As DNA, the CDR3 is TGTGCCAGCAGCCAAGAGATGGAGACCTTGGCCACTGAAGCTTTCTTT. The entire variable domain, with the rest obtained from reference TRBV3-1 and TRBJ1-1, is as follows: DTAVSQTPKYLVTQMGNDKSIKCEQNLGHDTMYWYKQDSKKFLKIMFSYNNKELIINETVPNRFSPKSPDKAHLNLHINSLELGDSAVYFCASSQEMETLATEAFFGQGTRLTVV.

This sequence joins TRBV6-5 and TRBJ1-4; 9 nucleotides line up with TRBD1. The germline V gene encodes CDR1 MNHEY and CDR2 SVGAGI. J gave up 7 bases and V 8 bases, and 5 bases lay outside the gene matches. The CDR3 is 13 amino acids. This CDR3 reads CASGTGIGEKLFF. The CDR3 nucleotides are TGTGCCAGCGGGACAGGGATCGGTGAAAAACTGTTTTTT.

CDR3 loop: CASSYQRDTPTVHF. DNA of the CDR3: TGTGCCAGCAGTTACCAGAGGGACACGCCGACTGTCCACTTT. The chain recombines TRBV6-5 with TRBJ1-6, with a weak D call TRBD1 (6 bases). V lost 2 bases to trimming and J lost 17 bases, with 19 bases between them. The germline V gene encodes CDR1 MNHEY and CDR2 SVGAGI. CDR3 length: 14 amino acids.

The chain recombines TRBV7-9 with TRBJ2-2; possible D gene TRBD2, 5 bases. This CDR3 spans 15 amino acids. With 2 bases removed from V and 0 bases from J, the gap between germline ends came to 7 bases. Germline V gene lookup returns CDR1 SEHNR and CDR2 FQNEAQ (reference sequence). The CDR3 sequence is CASSLTAANTGELFF. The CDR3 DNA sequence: TGTGCCAGCAGCTTAACAGCGGCGAACACCGGGGAGCTGTTTTTT.

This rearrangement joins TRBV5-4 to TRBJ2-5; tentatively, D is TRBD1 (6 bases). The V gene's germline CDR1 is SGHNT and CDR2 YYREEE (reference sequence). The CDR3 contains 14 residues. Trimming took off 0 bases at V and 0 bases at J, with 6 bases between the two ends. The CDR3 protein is CASSLGQDQETQYF. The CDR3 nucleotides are TGTGCCAGCAGCTTGGGACAGGACCAAGAGACCCAGTACTTC.

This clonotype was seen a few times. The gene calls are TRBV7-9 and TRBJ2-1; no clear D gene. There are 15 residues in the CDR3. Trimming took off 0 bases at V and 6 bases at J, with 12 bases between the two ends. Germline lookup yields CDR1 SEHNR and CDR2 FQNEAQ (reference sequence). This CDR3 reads CASSLARTHTNEQFF. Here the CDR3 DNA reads TGTGCCAGCAGCTTAGCCCGGACGCACACCAATGAGCAGTTCTTC.

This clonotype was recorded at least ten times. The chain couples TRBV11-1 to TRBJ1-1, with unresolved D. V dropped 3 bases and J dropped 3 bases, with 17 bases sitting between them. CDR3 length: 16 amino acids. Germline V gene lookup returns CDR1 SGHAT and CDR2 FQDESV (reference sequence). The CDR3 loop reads CASSLLIGFTDTEAFF. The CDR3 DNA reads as TGTGCCAGCAGCTTGCTAATTGGTTTTACGGACACTGAAGCTTTCTTT.

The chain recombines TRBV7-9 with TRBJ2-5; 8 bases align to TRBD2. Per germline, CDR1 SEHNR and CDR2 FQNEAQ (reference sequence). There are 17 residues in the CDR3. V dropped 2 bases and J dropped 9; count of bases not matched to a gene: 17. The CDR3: CASSLSAGGITPGSQYF. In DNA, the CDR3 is TGTGCCAGCAGCTTATCGGCGGGGGGAATTACTCCGGGGTCCCAGTACTTC.

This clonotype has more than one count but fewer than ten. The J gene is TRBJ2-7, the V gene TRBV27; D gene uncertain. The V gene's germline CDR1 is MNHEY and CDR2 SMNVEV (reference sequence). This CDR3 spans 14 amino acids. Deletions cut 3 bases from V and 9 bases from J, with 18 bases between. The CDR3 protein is CASSLTITNIGQYF. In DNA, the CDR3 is TGTGCCAGCAGTTTGACCATAACCAACATCGGGCAGTACTTC.

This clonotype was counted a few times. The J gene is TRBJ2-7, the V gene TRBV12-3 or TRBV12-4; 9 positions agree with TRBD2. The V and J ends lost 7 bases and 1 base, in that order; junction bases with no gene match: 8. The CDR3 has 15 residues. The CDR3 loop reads CASTHTSGPSYEQYF. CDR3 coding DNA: TGTGCCAGCACCCATACTAGCGGGCCATCCTACGAGCAGTACTTC.

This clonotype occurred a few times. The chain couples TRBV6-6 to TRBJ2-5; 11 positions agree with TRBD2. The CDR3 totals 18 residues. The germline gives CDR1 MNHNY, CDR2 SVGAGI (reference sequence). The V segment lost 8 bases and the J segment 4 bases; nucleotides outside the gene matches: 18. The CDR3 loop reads CASAPYRVAGGPSETQYF. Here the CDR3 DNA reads TGTGCCAGCGCCCCATACAGGGTAGCGGGAGGGCCCTCAGAGACCCAGTACTTC.

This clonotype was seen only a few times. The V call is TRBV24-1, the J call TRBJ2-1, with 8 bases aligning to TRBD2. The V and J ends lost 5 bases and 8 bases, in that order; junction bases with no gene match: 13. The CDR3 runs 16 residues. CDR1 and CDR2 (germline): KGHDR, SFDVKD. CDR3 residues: CATSASTGGALYEQFF. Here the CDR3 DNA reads TGTGCCACCAGTGCCTCGACCGGGGGGGCCCTGTATGAGCAGTTCTTC.